The rows below give T cell receptor beta chains drawn from one sample of a study of blood T cell repertoires in COVID-19. Some clones are missing from TCRdb's copy, which holds only in-frame ones; the method was immunoSEQ multiplex PCR. The sample shows 210,000 or so clones, approximately 88% of them seen only once. The sequenced material came from peripheral blood. The receptors come from a man in his forties with acute or convalescent COVID-19. The CDR3 runs from the conserved cysteine through the conserved F or W. The order of the fields is V gene, J gene, D gene, clone size, CDR3 protein, CDR3 DNA. D genes are given only for firm matches. Part of the rows lack a size; the others show once, few, many or a class for expanded clones.

v_gene: TRBV2; j_gene: TRBJ1-4; d_gene: TRBD1; abundance: -; CDR3aa: CASSGNLDRFNEKLFF; CDR3nt: TGTGCCAGCAGTGGAAATTTGGACAGGTTTAATGAAAAACTGTTTTTT
v_gene: TRBV2; j_gene: TRBJ2-2; d_gene: TRBD1; abundance: -; CDR3aa: CASSPGTGFSGELFF; CDR3nt: TGTGCCAGCAGTCCCGGGACAGGGTTTTCCGGGGAGCTGTTTTTT
v_gene: TRBV3-1/TRBV3-2; j_gene: TRBJ2-7; d_gene: TRBD1; abundance: -; CDR3aa: CASSLPGQGIYEQYF; CDR3nt: TGTGCCAGCAGCTTGCCGGGACAGGGGATATACGAGCAGTACTTC
v_gene: TRBV2; j_gene: TRBJ1-3; d_gene: TRBD1; abundance: few; CDR3aa: CASTRGQGQIGNTIYF; CDR3nt: TGTGCCAGCACTAGAGGACAGGGACAAATTGGAAACACCATATATTTT
v_gene: TRBV5-5; j_gene: TRBJ2-7; d_gene: -; abundance: -; CDR3aa: CASSLGAGSYEQYF; CDR3nt: TGTGCCAGCAGCTTGGGGGCAGGGTCCTACGAGCAGTACTTC
v_gene: TRBV7-2; j_gene: TRBJ2-2; d_gene: -; abundance: -; CDR3aa: CASSPTWGGVGELFF; CDR3nt: TGTGCCAGCAGCCCCACGTGGGGGGGCGTCGGGGAGCTGTTTTTT
v_gene: TRBV9; j_gene: TRBJ2-5; d_gene: TRBD1; abundance: -; CDR3aa: CASSETGVETQYF; CDR3nt: TGTGCCAGCAGCGAGACAGGGGTAGAGACCCAGTACTTC
v_gene: TRBV28; j_gene: TRBJ2-5; d_gene: TRBD1; abundance: -; CDR3aa: CASSLQGAGETQYF; CDR3nt: TGTGCCAGCAGTTTACAGGGGGCGGGGGAGACCCAGTACTTC
v_gene: TRBV6-5; j_gene: TRBJ2-6; d_gene: TRBD1; abundance: -; CDR3aa: CAIDRVRGANVLTF; CDR3nt: TGTGCCATAGACAGGGTACGCGGGGCCAACGTCCTGACTTTC
v_gene: TRBV5-1; j_gene: TRBJ1-4; d_gene: TRBD1; abundance: -; CDR3aa: CASSFQGADEKLFF; CDR3nt: TGCGCCAGCAGCTTTCAGGGGGCGGATGAAAAACTGTTTTTT
v_gene: TRBV5-4; j_gene: TRBJ1-2; d_gene: TRBD1; abundance: -; CDR3aa: CASSQTGHYGYTF; CDR3nt: TGTGCCAGCAGCCAGACAGGGCACTATGGCTACACCTTC
v_gene: TRBV6-5; j_gene: TRBJ2-5; d_gene: -; abundance: -; CDR3aa: CASSRDRRQETQYF; CDR3nt: TGTGCCAGCAGCCGCGACAGGCGTCAAGAGACCCAGTACTTC